A single TCR beta chain is shown here with its context. As originally analysed: Amplification of reference gene primers was used by the study to estimate nucleated cell counts. Some clones are missing from TCRdb's copy, which holds only in-frame ones; the method was immunoSEQ multiplex PCR. V, J and clone size derive from that table, while D and trimming were established from the DNA sequence. The sample shows approximately 160,000 clones, about 92% of them seen only once. Between the trimmed V and J ends, which lost 0 bases and 2 bases, there was a span of 18 bases. This CDR3 is built from 18 residues. In germline, CDR1 is LGHDT, CDR2 YNNKEL (reference sequence). This sample was taken from a study of blood T cell repertoires in COVID-19.

Sample: peripheral blood. The clonotype originates from a man between 60 and 70 years old with active or convalescent COVID-19. The J gene is TRBJ2-3, the V gene TRBV3-1 (or the pseudogene TRBV3-2); maybe TRBD2 (6 bases). The CDR3 spells CASSQEYRMGGDTDTQYF. Written as DNA, the CDR3 is TGTGCCAGCAGCCAAGAATACCGAATGGGGGGAGACACAGATACGCAGTATTTT.